The rows below give T cell receptor beta chains drawn from one sample of a study of cytomegalovirus exposure and HLA in healthy donors. TCRdb's table, derived via immunoSEQ multiplex PCR, lists solely in-frame clones and lacks some. Of 180,000 or so clones listed, around a tenth are singletons. Sequenced sample: PBMCs. The receptor source for this set is a woman aged 25 to 39 in good health and CMV-seropositive. CDR3s include the opening cysteine and the closing phenylalanine or tryptophan. Each record gives: CDR3 protein, CDR3 DNA, V gene, clone size, J gene, D gene. D genes are given only for firm matches. The size of a clone is reported for some rows only, either as once, few or many, or as a class for expanded clones.

cdr3_aa: CATSTVPFYGQGDNEQFF
cdr3_nt: TGTGCCACCAGCACAGTACCCTTTTATGGACAGGGGGATAATGAGCAGTTCTTC
v_call: TRBV15
clone_size: few
j_call: TRBJ2-1
d_call: TRBD1

cdr3_aa: CATQGTGSLSGNTIYF
cdr3_nt: TGTGCCACCCAAGGGACAGGATCTCTCTCTGGAAACACCATATATTTT
v_call: TRBV19
clone_size: NA
j_call: TRBJ1-3
d_call: TRBD1

cdr3_aa: CSVETGQGIAGELFF
cdr3_nt: TGCAGCGTTGAAACTGGACAGGGGATTGCCGGGGAGCTGTTTTTT
v_call: TRBV29-1
clone_size: few
j_call: TRBJ2-2
d_call: TRBD1

cdr3_aa: CASSLGALGTSEQYF
cdr3_nt: TGTGCCAGCAGCTTAGGTGCGTTAGGGACTAGCGAGCAGTACTTC
v_call: TRBV11-2
clone_size: few
j_call: TRBJ2-7
d_call: TRBD2

cdr3_aa: CASSSPGLNTEAFF
cdr3_nt: TGTGCCAGCAGCTCCCCGGGGTTGAACACTGAAGCTTTCTTT
v_call: TRBV11-2
clone_size: few
j_call: TRBJ1-1
d_call: NA

cdr3_aa: CATSRGTGGEGNTEAFF
cdr3_nt: TGTGCCACCAGCAGAGGTACAGGGGGCGAGGGCAACACTGAAGCTTTCTTT
v_call: TRBV15
clone_size: NA
j_call: TRBJ1-1
d_call: TRBD1

cdr3_aa: CASSRTGTLYEQYF
cdr3_nt: TGTGCCAGCAGTCGGACAGGGACTCTCTACGAGCAGTACTTC
v_call: TRBV27
clone_size: NA
j_call: TRBJ2-7
d_call: TRBD1

cdr3_aa: CAISDLATGELFF
cdr3_nt: TGTGCCATCAGTGATCTTGCGACCGGGGAGCTGTTTTTT
v_call: TRBV10-3
clone_size: NA
j_call: TRBJ2-2
d_call: NA

cdr3_aa: CASRAPGQARGTEAFF
cdr3_nt: TGTGCCAGCAGAGCCCCGGGACAGGCTAGGGGCACTGAAGCTTTCTTT
v_call: TRBV7-9
clone_size: few
j_call: TRBJ1-1
d_call: TRBD1

cdr3_aa: CASSAEGQAEGYTF
cdr3_nt: TGTGCCAGCAGTGCGGAGGGGCAAGCGGAGGGCTACACCTTC
v_call: TRBV2
clone_size: few
j_call: TRBJ1-2
d_call: NA

cdr3_aa: CASSPFWGPDQPQHF
cdr3_nt: TGCGCCAGCAGCCCCTTTTGGGGGCCGGATCAGCCCCAGCATTTT
v_call: TRBV5-1
clone_size: NA
j_call: TRBJ1-5
d_call: NA

cdr3_aa: CASSLARTGQTYEQYF
cdr3_nt: TGCGCCAGCAGCTTGGCCCGAACGGGACAGACCTACGAGCAGTACTTC
v_call: TRBV5-1
clone_size: NA
j_call: TRBJ2-7
d_call: TRBD1

cdr3_aa: CASRTGSDTDTQYF
cdr3_nt: TGTGCCAGCAGGACAGGGTCCGACACAGATACGCAGTATTTT
v_call: TRBV6-1
clone_size: NA
j_call: TRBJ2-3
d_call: TRBD1

cdr3_aa: CASSLYDRLNYGYTF
cdr3_nt: TGTGCCAGCAGCTTATACGACAGGCTTAACTATGGCTACACCTTC
v_call: TRBV5-8
clone_size: few
j_call: TRBJ1-2
d_call: NA

cdr3_aa: CAWSKRGGLDTQYF
cdr3_nt: TGTGCCTGGAGTAAGCGGGGAGGGTTGGATACGCAGTATTTT
v_call: TRBV30
clone_size: NA
j_call: TRBJ2-3
d_call: TRBD2

cdr3_aa: CASSPGTHNEQFF
cdr3_nt: TGTGCCAGCTCACCGGGGACTCACAATGAGCAGTTCTTC
v_call: TRBV18
clone_size: NA
j_call: TRBJ2-1
d_call: NA

cdr3_aa: CSALKTSGRDTQYF
cdr3_nt: TGCAGCGCCCTGAAGACTAGCGGGAGGGATACGCAGTATTTT
v_call: TRBV29-1
clone_size: NA
j_call: TRBJ2-3
d_call: TRBD2

cdr3_aa: CASSFPVGTVSYEQYF
cdr3_nt: TGTGCCAGCAGCTTCCCCGTGGGGACAGTCTCCTACGAGCAGTACTTC
v_call: TRBV7-9
clone_size: NA
j_call: TRBJ2-7
d_call: TRBD1

cdr3_aa: CASSVKGLARGFKSNQPQHF
cdr3_nt: TGTGCCAGCAGCGTAAAGGGTTTGGCAAGGGGGTTTAAGAGCAATCAGCCCCAGCATTTT
v_call: TRBV21-1
clone_size: few
j_call: TRBJ1-5
d_call: NA

cdr3_aa: CASRPRTGGGETQYF
cdr3_nt: TGTGCCAGCAGACCAAGAACAGGGGGTGGAGAGACCCAGTACTTC
v_call: TRBV2
clone_size: few
j_call: TRBJ2-5
d_call: TRBD1

cdr3_aa: CASSLGVVVAGESIYNEQFF
cdr3_nt: TGTGCCAGCAGCTTAGGGGTTGTTGTAGCGGGAGAATCCATCTACAATGAGCAGTTCTTC
v_call: TRBV7-6
clone_size: NA
j_call: TRBJ2-1
d_call: TRBD2

cdr3_aa: CASSLPGQGWYEQYF
cdr3_nt: TGTGCCAGCAGTTTGCCGGGACAGGGTTGGTACGAGCAGTACTTC
v_call: TRBV6-6
clone_size: NA
j_call: TRBJ2-7
d_call: TRBD1

cdr3_aa: CASSQGATGRKGELFF
cdr3_nt: TGTGCCAGCAGCCAAGGCGCGACAGGACGAAAAGGGGAGCTGTTTTTT
v_call: TRBV21-1
clone_size: NA
j_call: TRBJ2-2
d_call: NA

cdr3_aa: CASSLNLRNTEAFF
cdr3_nt: TGTGCCAGCAGCTTGAATCTCCGGAACACTGAAGCTTTCTTT
v_call: TRBV5-6
clone_size: NA
j_call: TRBJ1-1
d_call: NA

cdr3_aa: CASSALREHTDTQYF
cdr3_nt: TGTGCCAGCAGCGCTCTCCGGGAACACACAGATACGCAGTATTTT
v_call: TRBV2
clone_size: NA
j_call: TRBJ2-3
d_call: NA

cdr3_aa: CASSVDGSGSQETQYF
cdr3_nt: TGTGCCAGCAGCGTAGACGGTAGCGGGAGTCAAGAGACCCAGTACTTC
v_call: TRBV9
clone_size: NA
j_call: TRBJ2-5
d_call: TRBD2

cdr3_aa: CASSAGKGIDEQFF
cdr3_nt: TGTGCCAGCAGCGCAGGAAAAGGAATCGATGAGCAGTTCTTC
v_call: TRBV9
clone_size: few
j_call: TRBJ2-1
d_call: NA

cdr3_aa: CASSPQGTGDLYGYTF
cdr3_nt: TGTGCCAGCTCACCACAGGGGACAGGGGACCTCTATGGCTACACCTTC
v_call: TRBV18
clone_size: NA
j_call: TRBJ1-2
d_call: TRBD1

cdr3_aa: CASSIQKFQPQHF
cdr3_nt: TGTGCCAGTAGTATCCAGAAATTTCAGCCCCAGCATTTT
v_call: TRBV19
clone_size: NA
j_call: TRBJ1-5
d_call: NA